This T cell receptor beta chain was sequenced for a study of blood T cell repertoires in COVID-19. Background on the study: Samples of COVID-19 (acute and convalescent) were obtained from the United States, Italy and Spain.

The germline V gene has CDR1 MNHEY and CDR2 SVGAGI. There are 16 residues in the CDR3. V lost 4 bases and J lost 4; bases outside the gene matches: 5. As processed by the authors: Using reference gene primer amplification, nucleated cell counts were estimated. Some clones are missing from TCRdb's copy, which holds only in-frame ones; the method was immunoSEQ multiplex PCR. D and trimming come from the DNA, and the V and J calls and clone size come from that table. The sample shows 120,000 or so clones, 86% of them seen only once. This receptor was taken from a man in his 70s who had recovered from COVID-19. The sample comprised peripheral blood. This chain joins TRBV6-5 and TRBJ2-2; 11 bases fit TRBD1. The CDR3 spells CASSFGQGARTGELFF. The CDR3, as DNA: TGTGCCAGCAGTTTCGGACAGGGGGCTCGCACCGGGGAGCTGTTTTTT.